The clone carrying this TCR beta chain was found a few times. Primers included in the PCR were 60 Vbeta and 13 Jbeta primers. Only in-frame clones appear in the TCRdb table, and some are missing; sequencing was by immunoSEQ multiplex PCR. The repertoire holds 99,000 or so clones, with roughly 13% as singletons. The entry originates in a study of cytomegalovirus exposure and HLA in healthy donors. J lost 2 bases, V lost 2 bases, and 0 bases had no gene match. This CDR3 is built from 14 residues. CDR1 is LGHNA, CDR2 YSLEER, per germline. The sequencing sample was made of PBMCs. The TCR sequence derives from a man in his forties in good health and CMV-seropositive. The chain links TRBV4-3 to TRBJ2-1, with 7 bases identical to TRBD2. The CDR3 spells CASSQSGTYNEQFF. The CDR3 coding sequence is TGCGCCAGCAGCCAAAGCGGGACCTACAATGAGCAGTTCTTC.